The 32 T cell receptor beta chains reported below all come from one sample, sequenced in a study of T cells in Graves' hyperthyroidism and ophthalmopathy (dated by TCRdb to about 2019). The library was made by multiplex PCR. For sequencing, an Illumina HiSeq 2000 was employed. Amplification of TCR beta CDR3 regions was carried out from RNA transcripts. A first-round RT-PCR of the TCR CDR3 used the HTBI primer set with the Qiagen OneStep RT-PCR kit. TCRdb passed the public sequencing reads through fastp at Q25 and MiXCR, retaining productive beta sequences. Merged by CDR3 protein, the rows form single entries marked with the most common genes and DNA. The sample has 380,000 or so distinct CDR3 sequences on record, approximately 19% of them singletons. The ten largest clones take up about 3.7% of the sample. Sequences were obtained from blood. The source is a young woman with Graves' hyperthyroidism.

This clonotype was seen ten or more times. The chain employs TRBV28 and TRBJ1-5; TRBD1 matches at 8 bases. Germline CDR1 and CDR2: MDHEN and SYDVKM. The CDR3 consists of 18 residues. Trimming cost V 5 bases and J 0 bases; bases outside gene matches: 12. The CDR3 nucleotides read TGTGCCAGCAGTCCTGACAGGGGTGGGGGTTATAGCAATCAGCCCCAGCATTTT. Translation gives CASSPDRGGGYSNQPQHF.

This clonotype occurred many times. V usage is TRBV11-1 and J usage is TRBJ1-6; weak D call: TRBD1 (5 bases). The germline CDR1 and CDR2 sequences are SGHAT and FQDESV (reference sequence). Trimming took off 3 bases at V and 4 bases at J, with 19 bases between the two ends. The CDR3 extends over 18 amino acids. The CDR3 loop reads CASSLGDDSASYNSPLHF. CDR3 bases: TGTGCCAGCAGCTTGGGGGACGACAGCGCTTCGTATAATTCACCCCTCCACTTT.

Turning to this clonotype: A much larger clone sits a single nucleotide away, making a read error possible. The chain uses TRBV30 and TRBJ1-1; no definite D call. Per the germline V gene, CDR1 is GTSNPN and CDR2 is SVGIG (reference sequence). The CDR3 is 12 amino acids. In nucleotides, the CDR3 is TGTGCCTGGAGCACCCAGGAGACTGAAGCTTGCTTT. It translates to CAWSTQETEACF.

With respect to this clonotype: This sequence may be a read error, since a much larger clone differs from it by one base. V is TRBV27 and J is TRBJ1-1, with a possible D match to TRBD1 (6 bases). Per germline, CDR1 MNHEY and CDR2 SMNVEV (reference sequence). The CDR3 spans 15 residues. CDR3 loop: CASSRTGLRGHEALF. CDR3 DNA: TGTGCCAGCAGTCGTACAGGGCTGAGGGGCCATGAAGCTCTCTTT.

This sequence joins TRBV20-1 and TRBJ1-5; possibly TRBD1 for D (6 bases). Germline V gives CDR1 DFQATT, CDR2 SNEGSKA (reference sequence). The CDR3 runs to 16 residues. The V gene lost 3 bases and the J gene lost 2 bases, with 17 bases spanning the gap. The CDR3 DNA follows: TGCAGTGCTAGTTCGCTGGGGGGCGGGGGCAATCAGCCCCAGCATTTT. Translated: CSASSLGGGGNQPQHF.

In its sample, this clonotype was seen many times. This chain joins TRBV5-1 and TRBJ2-5; the D is unclear. Germline lookup yields CDR1 SGHRS and CDR2 YFSETQ. The CDR3 length is 12 residues. Deletions cut 1 base from V and 3 bases from J, with 4 bases between. The CDR3 DNA sequence: TGCGCCAGCAGCTTGACAGAAGAGACCCAGTACTTC. It is translated as CASSLTEETQYF.

Many counts were recorded for this clonotype. The rearrangement joins TRBV20-1 to TRBJ1-6; no reliable D call. Germline V lookup: CDR1 DFQATT, CDR2 SNEGSKA (reference sequence). The CDR3 length is 14 residues. V was clipped by 2 bases and J by 4 bases, with 9 bases between them. CDR3 sequence: CSARSPVYNSPLHF. In DNA, the CDR3 is TGCAGTGCTAGATCGCCGGTTTATAATTCACCCCTCCACTTT.

The rearrangement links TRBV19 to TRBJ1-5, with D possibly being TRBD1 (5 bases). Trimming cost V 5 bases and J 4 bases, with 12 bases left between them. The CDR3 loop spans 14 amino acids. Germline CDR1 is LNHDA and CDR2 is SQIVND (reference sequence). The CDR3 DNA reads as TGTGCCAGTAGTCAGGGATTAAGGAATCAGCCCCAGCATTTT. This encodes CASSQGLRNQPQHF.

This clonotype was recorded many times. V gene TRBV2 combines with J gene TRBJ1-1; maybe TRBD1 (6 bases). The ends were cut back, 6 bases at V and 0 bases at J, with 11 bases in the middle. The CDR3 is 14 amino acids. Germline V gene lookup returns CDR1 SNHLY and CDR2 FYNNEI. For the CDR3, the DNA is TGTGCCAGCAGGTCCAGGACAGTGAACACTGAAGCTTTCTTT. It translates to CASRSRTVNTEAFF.

This clonotype was seen at least ten times. V gene TRBV29-1 combines with J gene TRBJ1-1; D unclear. The CDR3 totals 13 residues. Germline V gives CDR1 SQVTM, CDR2 ANQGSEA. Deletions cut 4 bases from V and 0 bases from J, with 9 bases between. As DNA, the CDR3 is TGCAGCGTTGTTAGGAAGATGAACACTGAAGCTTTCTTT. Its translation: CSVVRKMNTEAFF.

This rearrangement joins TRBV11-2 to TRBJ2-4, with D tentatively TRBD2 (5 bases). Germline V gene sequence: CDR1 SGHAT, CDR2 FQNNGV. V shed 5 bases and J shed 0 bases, with 14 bases lying between them. The CDR3 is made up of 16 amino acids. Here the CDR3 DNA reads TGTGCCAGCAGCCGTTGGAGGAACTTAGCCAAAAACATTCAGTACTTC. Translating it yields CASSRWRNLAKNIQYF.

This clonotype came up many times. This chain links TRBV7-2 with TRBJ2-5; no reliable D call. The CDR3 has 14 amino acids. The germline CDR1 and CDR2 sequences are SGHTA and FQGNSA. Trimming shortened V by 4 bases and J by 4 bases, and 13 bases separated the two germline ends. The CDR3: CASSWKVGVETQYF. The DNA of the CDR3 is TGTGCCAGCAGCTGGAAGGTTGGGGTAGAGACCCAGTACTTC.

This clonotype occurred many times. The chain carries TRBV29-1 and TRBJ2-5, with D possibly TRBD2 on 6 matching bases. The CDR3 consists of 13 residues. From germline, CDR1 is SQVTM and CDR2 ANQGSEA. The V and J ends lost 6 bases and 5 bases respectively, with 16 bases between them. CDR3 protein: CSVGGTSYETQYF. The CDR3 DNA reads as TGCAGCGTCGGTGGGACTTCCTATGAGACCCAGTACTTC.

By sample fraction, this clonotype is medium-sized (0.01 to 0.1%). The chain is built from TRBV12-3 or TRBV12-4 and TRBJ2-5; 7 bases align to TRBD2. The CDR3 has 14 residues. Trimming cost V 8 bases and J 5 bases; bases outside gene matches: 11. CDR3 sequence: CASGPGREVETQYF. Written as DNA, the CDR3 is TGTGCCAGCGGTCCAGGTCGGGAGGTGGAGACCCAGTACTTC.

V is TRBV30 and J is TRBJ2-5; D is perhaps TRBD1 or TRBD2 (5 bases each). The germline gives CDR1 GTSNPN, CDR2 SVGIG (reference sequence). Trimming stripped 0 bases from V and 3 bases from J, with 14 bases between. This CDR3 comprises 15 residues. The CDR3 reads CAWSVHRDAEETQYF. Written as DNA, the CDR3 is TGTGCCTGGAGTGTCCACCGGGACGCCGAAGAGACCCAGTACTTC.

This clonotype was picked up many times. J is TRBJ1-2 and V is TRBV6-1, with no clear D. The CDR3 has 14 residues. V dropped 8 bases and J dropped 9 bases, with 22 bases sitting between them. Germline-derived CDR1 and CDR2 are MNHNS and SASEGT. CDR3 nucleotide sequence: TGTGCCAGCTCGGCGGGATTTAAGGTTGGAAGCTACACCTTC. The encoded protein is CASSAGFKVGSYTF.

This clonotype has ten or more counts. The chain carries TRBV6-5 and TRBJ1-1, with a tentative D call TRBD1 (5 bases). The CDR3 covers 15 residues. The ends were cut back, 3 bases at V and 0 bases at J, with 11 bases in the middle. CDR1 is MNHEY, CDR2 SVGAGI, per germline. The CDR3 region has the DNA TGTGCCAGCAGTTATGTAGGGGAATTGAACACTGAAGCTTTCTTT. Translating it yields CASSYVGELNTEAFF.

In this sample, this clonotype turned up once. Since no conserved phenylalanine or tryptophan closes the CDR3, a read error is the likely cause. No DNA is shown, since the ends of the CDR3 on it are uncertain; the CDR3 is the one TCRdb lists. The rearrangement uses TRBV6-1 and TRBJ2-2; the table assigns TRBD1, which was not confirmed against the DNA. Germline V gene lookup returns CDR1 MNHNS and CDR2 SASEGT. The CDR3 spans 15 amino acids, including both terminal residues. CDR3 protein: CASSTTGSLDGELLL.

The V and J genes are TRBV18 and TRBJ2-2; D ambiguous. This CDR3 is 15 amino acids long. The germline V gene has CDR1 KGHSH and CDR2 LQKENI. The V end was cut by 6 bases, the J end by 3 bases, with 14 bases between. The CDR3 loop is CASSEQVVDTGELFF. CDR3 coding DNA: TGTGCCAGCTCGGAGCAGGTAGTAGACACCGGGGAGCTGTTTTTT.

This clonotype occurred many times. The chain links TRBV11-2 to TRBJ2-7, with 7 nucleotides matching TRBD2. With V trimmed by 5 bases and J by 6 bases, 13 bases remained unmatched. Germline values: CDR1 SGHAT, CDR2 FQNNGV. The CDR3 has 15 residues. The CDR3 region is CASSLPLAAPGEQYF. Written as DNA, the CDR3 is TGTGCCAGCAGCCTCCCTCTAGCGGCGCCCGGCGAGCAGTACTTC. The complete variable domain, with remaining parts taken from reference TRBV11-2 and TRBJ2-7, reads EAGVAQSPRYKIIEKRQSVAFWCNPISGHATLYWYQQILGQGPKLLIQFQNNGVVDDSQLPKDRFSAERLKGVDSTLKIQPAKLEDSAVYLCASSLPLAAPGEQYFGPGTRLTVT.

This clonotype was seen many times. V is TRBV9 and J is TRBJ2-1, with 8 bases fitting TRBD2. This CDR3 region has 17 residues. Germline V CDR1 and CDR2: SGDLS, YYNGEE. J was trimmed by 6 bases and V by 3 bases; bases with no gene match: 14. Here the CDR3 reads CASSAGGATSAVNEQFF. The CDR3 nucleotides read TGTGCCAGCAGCGCGGGGGGGGCGACTAGCGCAGTCAATGAGCAGTTCTTC.

The chain couples TRBV20-1 to TRBJ2-7; 16 nucleotides line up with TRBD2. Germline trimming cut 0 bases from V and 2 bases from J; bases unmatched to any gene: 4. The CDR3 extends over 17 amino acids. CDR1 and CDR2 (germline): DFQATT, SNEGSKA (reference sequence). CDR3 region: CSARDPGTSGGAYEQYF. CDR3 DNA: TGCAGTGCTAGAGATCCCGGGACTAGCGGGGGGGCCTACGAGCAGTACTTC.

This clonotype occurred many times. The chain employs TRBV2 and TRBJ2-5; TRBD1 is a possible D gene (5 bases). The germline gives CDR1 SNHLY, CDR2 FYNNEI. V lost 2 bases and J lost 3, with 13 bases in between. The length of the CDR3 is 15 residues. The CDR3, as DNA: TGTGCCAGCAGTGAAAGTACTGAAGGGGAAGAGACCCAGTACTTC. It codes for CASSESTEGEETQYF. The full variable domain, completed using reference TRBV2 and TRBJ2-5, is EPEVTQTPSHQVTQMGQEVILRCVPISNHLYFYWYRQILGQKVEFLVSFYNNEISEKSEIFDDQFSVERPDGSNFTLKIRSTKLEDSAMYFCASSESTEGEETQYFGPGTRLLVL.

This clonotype was observed at least ten times. The rearrangement uses TRBV6-5 and TRBJ2-2; D call uncertain. Germline assignment: CDR1 MNHEY and CDR2 SVGAGI. The CDR3 extends over 13 amino acids. Trimming stripped 2 bases from V and 5 bases from J, with 6 bases between. The CDR3 DNA is TGTGCCAGCAGTTACGTGTGGACCGGGGAGCTGTTTTTT. It yields the protein CASSYVWTGELFF.

This clonotype was counted ten times or more. The V and J genes are TRBV12-3 or TRBV12-4 and TRBJ1-5; maybe TRBD1 (6 bases). V was clipped by 5 bases and J by 7 bases, with 15 bases between them. The CDR3 covers 14 residues. Written as DNA, the CDR3 is TGTGCCAGCAGTGATGGAGGAGGGGGACAGCCCCAGCATTTT. This translates into CASSDGGGGQPQHF.

V usage is TRBV6-2 or TRBV6-3 and J usage is TRBJ1-1, with unresolved D. Trimming pared 6 bases from V and 1 base from J, leaving 15 bases between. Germline-derived CDR1 and CDR2 are MNHEY and SVGEGT. The CDR3 spans 15 residues. The CDR3 reads CASSPVGPSNTEAFF. In DNA, the CDR3 is TGTGCCAGCAGCCCCGTCGGACCCTCGAACACTGAAGCTTTCTTT.

This clonotype was counted ten times or more. V gene TRBV4-2 combines with J gene TRBJ1-5, with 8 bases fitting TRBD1. V shed 1 base and J 3 bases; nucleotides not matched to a gene: 11. Germline CDR1 and CDR2: LGHNA and YNFKEQ. The CDR3 is 18 residues long. In DNA, the CDR3 is TGTGCCAGCAGCCAAGCCCTAGGTGCAGGGGGCGCCAATCAGCCCCAGCATTTT. This translates into CASSQALGAGGANQPQHF.

Ten or more counts support this clonotype. The chain joins TRBV6-1 to TRBJ1-2, with a tentative D call TRBD1 (6 bases). Germline CDR1 and CDR2: MNHNS and SASEGT. The CDR3 totals 12 residues. V lost 6 bases to trimming and J lost 4 bases, with 9 bases between them. In DNA, the CDR3 is TGTGCCAGCAGGGACAGTCTCTATGGCTACACCTTC. Residues: CASRDSLYGYTF.

The table lists this clonotype with many counts. The rearrangement joins TRBV6-1 to TRBJ1-5; TRBD1 might be the D (6 bases). V was trimmed by 6 bases and J by 5 bases, leaving 11 bases between them. The CDR3 consists of 13 residues. Germline values: CDR1 MNHNS, CDR2 SASEGT. CDR3 sequence (DNA): TGTGCCAGCAGGAAACAGGGTGATCAGCCCCAGCATTTT. It codes for CASRKQGDQPQHF.

This clonotype was seen repeatedly, ten times or more. The CDR3 bases are TGTGCCAGCAGTTTCATCGGGGGTGCCCCAGAGACCCAGTACTTC. This codes for CASSFIGGAPETQYF. The V call is TRBV12-3 or TRBV12-4, the J call TRBJ2-5, with D possibly being TRBD2 (6 bases). Trimming cost V 3 bases and J 4 bases, with 15 bases left between them. The CDR3 extends over 15 amino acids.

This clonotype was observed a few times. V is TRBV6-1 and J is TRBJ1-2; 7 nucleotides agree with TRBD1. CDR1 is MNHNS, CDR2 SASEGT, per germline. The V and J ends lost 7 bases and 6 bases, in that order; junction bases with no gene match: 8. This CDR3 contains 13 residues. The CDR3 reads CASKNPGTDGYTF. CDR3 coding DNA: TGTGCCAGCAAGAACCCCGGGACAGATGGCTACACCTTC.

This clonotype was detected ten times or more. This chain connects TRBV15 to TRBJ2-5; 7 positions match TRBD2. The junction had 5 bases not matched to a gene; V was cut back by 5 bases and J by 5 bases. Per the germline V gene, CDR1 is LNHNV and CDR2 is YYDKDF (reference sequence). CDR3 size: 13 residues. This CDR3 is CATSGISGETQYF. CDR3 in DNA: TGTGCCACCAGCGGCATTAGCGGGGAGACCCAGTACTTC.